Sequencing of this T cell receptor beta chain was carried out in a study of blood T cell repertoires in COVID-19. The assay was immunoSEQ multiplex PCR, and TCRdb's table has in-frame clones only and misses some. Of some 99,000 clones detected, around 80% appear once; the ten largest clones hold approximately 25%. Per germline, CDR1 SNHLY and CDR2 FYNNEI. This CDR3 region has 17 residues. V was shortened by 7 bases and J by 0 bases, with 16 bases between the two germline ends. The sample was peripheral blood. This receptor was identified in a man aged 65 to 79 with acute or convalescent COVID-19. The rearrangement uses TRBV2 and TRBJ1-6; TRBD1 is a possible D gene (6 bases). This CDR3 is CASTPQGISSYNSPLHF. CDR3 DNA: TGTGCCAGCACCCCACAGGGAATTAGCTCCTATAATTCACCCCTCCACTTT.